This T cell receptor (beta chain) comes out of a study of shared clonotypes between healthy human individuals. Study-wide results and limits: It was anticipated that sequencing depth would influence how many clonotypes donors shared.

A word on this clone: Its antigen is not known.

This table comes from immunoSEQ multiplex PCR, and its TCRdb copy is limited to in-frame clones, with some not included. Of around 2.5 million clones in the sample, roughly 93% are singletons; the top ten hold roughly 0.36%. The CDR3 is 16 amino acids. In germline, CDR1 is SGHNT, CDR2 YENEEA. Germline trimming cut 1 base from V and 2 bases from J; bases unmatched to any gene: 4. Naive CD4+ cells were CD45RA-selected; the remaining cells were memory. The V and J genes are TRBV11-3 and TRBJ2-1, with 8 nucleotides matching TRBD1. The sequenced material came from naive CD4+ T cells from PBMCs. Regarding subset: CD45RA+ positively selected. This sequence originates from a man between 18 and 29 years old in good health. Some clones in this sample may be carry-over from other donors' samples. The CDR3 nucleotides read TGTGCCAGCAGCTTAGGGACAGGGACACCCTACAATGAGCAGTTCTTC. The encoded protein is CASSLGTGTPYNEQFF. Variable domain in full (rest from reference TRBV11-3 and TRBJ2-1): EAGVVQSPRYKIIEKKQPVAFWCNPISGHNTLYWYLQNLGQGPELLIRYENEEAVDDSQLPKDRFSAERLKGVDSTLKIQPAELGDSAVYLCASSLGTGTPYNEQFFGPGTRLTVL.